What follows is one T cell receptor (beta chain) and its context. The antigen this receptor binds is unknown. Qualities for individual bases were not recorded, and no much larger clone is one base off. The collaborating institutions used their own protocols to collect whole blood in K2EDTA tubes. For TCRbeta analysis, collaborator samples were shipped as frozen whole blood, as isolated PBMCs, or as DNA extracted from either sample type. CDR1 LNHDA and CDR2 SQIVND were looked up in the germline V gene (reference sequence). Including cysteine and phenylalanine, the CDR3 has 12 amino acids. The sequence is cut down to CDR3 DNA, 36 bases in frame from base 1. V gives up 5 bases and J gives up 3 bases, and the segment between their germline ends measures 6 bases. This sample stems from a study of blood T cell repertoires in COVID-19 (dated by TCRdb to 2018 to 2020). Background on the whole study: Samples covering the acute and convalescent phases of COVID-19 were provided by collaborators in the United States, Italy and Spain. The sample metadata nearly always contained a de-identified subject ID, COVID-19 status, age in years and sex. HLA class I and class II types, where available, came from metadata supplied by the sample provider rather than from assay-based typing. The samples were drawn from the first 160 participants of the ongoing ImmuneRACE study and from some 1,300 subjects provided by 6 global collaborators. The repertoires were made available in a free public database intended to serve as a resource for research on the immune response to SARS-CoV-2. The dataset comprised deeply sampled blood TCRbeta repertoires from subjects exposed to, actively infected with, or recovered from COVID-19. The material from the prospective study consisted of cDNA or gDNA derived from T cells, B-cell-depleted T cells, or PBMCs. General study outcomes and caveats: How much clinical and demographic metadata was included differed by source and by participant, and the metadata was provided uncurated.

The immunoSEQ Assay, a bias-controlled multiplex PCR, was used to amplify TCRbeta CDR3 regions from genomic DNA. On the authors' methods: The number of nucleated cells in each sample was estimated from the amplification of reference gene primers within the assay. To quantify the absolute abundance of each unique TCRbeta CDR3 rearrangement, sequence reads were collapsed and filtered. For each sample, productive Simpson clonality was calculated as the square root of Simpson's diversity index over productive rearrangements. This is the immuneACCESS table as TCRdb keeps it, with only in-frame sequences that have V and J called. A part of the clones is gone; compared with another copy, unresolved V genes explain less than half, and the rest is unexplained. D and trimming come from the DNA, and the V and J calls and clone size come from that table. Within this sample are roughly 290,000 clones, with around four fifths of them counted one time only. About 4% of the sample is taken by the ten largest.

This clonotype was sampled from a woman aged 45-65 years with active or convalescent COVID-19. The sequenced sample was peripheral blood. This chain joins TRBV19 to TRBJ2-3; 5 matching bases give a weak D call of TRBD2. The DNA sequence is as follows: TGTGCCAGTAGTCGCGGGACAGATACGCAGTATTTT. The encoded protein is CASSRGTDTQYF.